This T cell receptor beta chain was captured by sequencing in a study of cytomegalovirus exposure and HLA in healthy donors. The study ran its PCR with 60 Vbeta and 13 Jbeta primers. Assay used: immunoSEQ multiplex PCR; TCRdb lists only in-frame clones, some missing. Of approximately 100,000 clones in the sample, roughly two thirds were seen once. With respect to this clone: Antigen: not known. Other DNA sequences in this sample translate to the same CDR3.

The study, taken as a whole, reports: HLA allele associations emerged for 17,000 or so TCR beta sequences in a later analysis, at 0.05 false discovery rate. The study labeled 150 to 200 TCR beta chains cytomegalovirus-associated. Trimming of TCR beta V- and J-genes showed a link, identified in a later analysis, to a missense DCLRE1C variant. CMV serostatus was the only immune exposure information that was available.

V lost 6 bases and J lost 4, with 13 bases in between. CDR3 length equals 15 residues. The V gene's germline CDR1 is SNHLY and CDR2 FYNNEI. The sequencing sample was made of PBMCs. This sequence was found in a man in his forties in good health and CMV-seronegative. This chain links TRBV2 with TRBJ2-6; D perhaps matches TRBD1 (6 bases). The CDR3 sequence is CASRLDSTGANVLTF. For the CDR3, the DNA is TGTGCCAGCAGATTGGACAGTACCGGGGCCAACGTCCTGACTTTC.